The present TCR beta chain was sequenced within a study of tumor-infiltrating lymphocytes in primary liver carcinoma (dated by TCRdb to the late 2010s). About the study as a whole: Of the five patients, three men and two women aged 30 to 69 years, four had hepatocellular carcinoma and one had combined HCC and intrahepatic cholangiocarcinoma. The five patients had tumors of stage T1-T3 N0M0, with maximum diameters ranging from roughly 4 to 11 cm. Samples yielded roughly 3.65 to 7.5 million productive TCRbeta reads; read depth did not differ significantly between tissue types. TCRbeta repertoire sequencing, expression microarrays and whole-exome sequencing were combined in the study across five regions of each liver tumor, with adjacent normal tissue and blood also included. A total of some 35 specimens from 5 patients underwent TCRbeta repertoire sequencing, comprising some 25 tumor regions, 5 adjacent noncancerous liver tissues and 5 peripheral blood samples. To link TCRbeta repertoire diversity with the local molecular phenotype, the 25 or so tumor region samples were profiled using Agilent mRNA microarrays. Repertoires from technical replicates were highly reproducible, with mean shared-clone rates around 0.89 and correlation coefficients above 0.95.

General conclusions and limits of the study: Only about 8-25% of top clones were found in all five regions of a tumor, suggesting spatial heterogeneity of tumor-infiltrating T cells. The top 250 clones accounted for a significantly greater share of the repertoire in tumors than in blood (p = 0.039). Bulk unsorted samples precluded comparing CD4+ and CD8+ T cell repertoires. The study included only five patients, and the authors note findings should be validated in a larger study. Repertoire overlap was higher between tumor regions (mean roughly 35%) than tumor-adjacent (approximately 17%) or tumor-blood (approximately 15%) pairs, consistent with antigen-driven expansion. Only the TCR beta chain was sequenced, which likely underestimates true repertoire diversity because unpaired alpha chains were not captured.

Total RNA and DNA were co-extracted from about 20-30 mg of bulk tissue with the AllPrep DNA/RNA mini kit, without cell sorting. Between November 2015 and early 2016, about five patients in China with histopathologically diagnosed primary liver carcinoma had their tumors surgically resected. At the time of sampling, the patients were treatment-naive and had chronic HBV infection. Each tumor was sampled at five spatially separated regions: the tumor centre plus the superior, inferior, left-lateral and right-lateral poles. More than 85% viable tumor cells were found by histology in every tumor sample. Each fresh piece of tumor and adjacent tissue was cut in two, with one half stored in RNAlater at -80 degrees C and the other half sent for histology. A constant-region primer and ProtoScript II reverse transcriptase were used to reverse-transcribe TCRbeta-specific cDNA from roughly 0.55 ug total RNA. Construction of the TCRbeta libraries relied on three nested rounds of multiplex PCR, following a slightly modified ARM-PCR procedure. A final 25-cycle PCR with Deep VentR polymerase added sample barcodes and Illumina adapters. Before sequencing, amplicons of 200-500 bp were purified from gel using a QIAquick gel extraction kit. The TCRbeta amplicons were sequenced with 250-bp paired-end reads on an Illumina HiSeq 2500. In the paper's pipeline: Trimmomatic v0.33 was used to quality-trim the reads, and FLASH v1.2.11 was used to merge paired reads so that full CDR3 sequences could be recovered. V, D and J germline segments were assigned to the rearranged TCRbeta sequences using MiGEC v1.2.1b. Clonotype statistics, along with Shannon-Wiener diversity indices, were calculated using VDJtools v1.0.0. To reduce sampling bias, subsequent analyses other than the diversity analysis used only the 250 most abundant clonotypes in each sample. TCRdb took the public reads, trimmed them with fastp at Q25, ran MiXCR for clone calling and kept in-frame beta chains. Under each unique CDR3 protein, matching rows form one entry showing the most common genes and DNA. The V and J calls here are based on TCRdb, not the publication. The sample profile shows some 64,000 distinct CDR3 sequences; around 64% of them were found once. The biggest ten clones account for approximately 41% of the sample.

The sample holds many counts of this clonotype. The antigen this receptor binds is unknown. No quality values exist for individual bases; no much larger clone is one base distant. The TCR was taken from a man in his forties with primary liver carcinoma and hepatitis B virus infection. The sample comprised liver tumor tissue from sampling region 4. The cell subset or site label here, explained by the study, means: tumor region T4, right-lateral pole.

The base sequence is TGTGCCAGCAGTCCCCCCGGACAGGTCGTAACCTACGAGCAGTACTTC. Its amino acids are CASSPPGQVVTYEQYF. This chain joins TRBV12-3 or TRBV12-4 to TRBJ2-7, with TRBD1 identical over 7 junction bases. V lost 5 bases and J lost 2 bases, and the count of bases not matched to a germline gene is 12. The CDR3 sequence holds 16 residues, the cysteine and phenylalanine included. Only the CDR3 part of the read is kept: 48 bases, read in frame from the first base.